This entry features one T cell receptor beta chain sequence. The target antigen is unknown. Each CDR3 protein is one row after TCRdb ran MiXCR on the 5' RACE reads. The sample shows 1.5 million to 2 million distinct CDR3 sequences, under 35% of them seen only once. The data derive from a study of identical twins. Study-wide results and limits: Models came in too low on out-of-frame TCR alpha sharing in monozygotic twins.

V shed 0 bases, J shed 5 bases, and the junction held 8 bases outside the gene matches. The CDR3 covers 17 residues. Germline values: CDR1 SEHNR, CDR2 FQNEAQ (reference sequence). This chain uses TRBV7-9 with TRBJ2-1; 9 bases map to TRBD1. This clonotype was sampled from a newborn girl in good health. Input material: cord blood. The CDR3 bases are TGTGCCAGCAGCTTAGCTCTGGACAGGGGAGCAAACAATGAGCAGTTCTTC. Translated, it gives CASSLALDRGANNEQFF.